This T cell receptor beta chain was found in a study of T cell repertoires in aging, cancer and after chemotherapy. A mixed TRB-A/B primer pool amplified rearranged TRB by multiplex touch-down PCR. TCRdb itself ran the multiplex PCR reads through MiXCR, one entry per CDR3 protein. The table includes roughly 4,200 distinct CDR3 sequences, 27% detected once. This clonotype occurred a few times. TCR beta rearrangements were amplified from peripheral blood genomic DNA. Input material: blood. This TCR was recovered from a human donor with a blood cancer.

The DNA for the CDR3 is TGCGCCAGCAGCCATCACGACAGGGGGCCTTCACCCCTCCACTTT. It specifies CASSHHDRGPSPLHF. The chain links TRBV4-3 to TRBJ1-6; the match to TRBD1 covers 10 bases. The V segment lost 3 bases and the J segment 9 bases; nucleotides outside the gene matches: 5. CDR3 size: 15 residues. CDR1 and CDR2 from the germline V gene are LGHNA and YSLEER.